Below, 17 T cell receptor beta chains from the same sample are listed, as sequenced in a study of T cell responses to AZD1222 COVID-19 vaccine (dated by TCRdb to about 2021). The library relied on the immunoSEQ multiplex PCR assay. Not all clones reach the TCRdb copy of this immuneACCESS table, which keeps in-frame sequences only. Checked studies attribute under half of the gap to unresolved V genes and leave the rest unexplained. Present in this sample are 100,000 to 150,000 clones, 84% of which were seen just once. The leading ten clones occupy roughly a quarter of the sample. The time point label here, explained by the study, means: about 28 days (+/-7) after the second vaccine dose. This sample comprised peripheral blood, obtained 28 days after the second AZD1222 dose. The receptors stem from an adult who received the AZD1222 COVID-19 vaccine.

This clone was detected once. In DNA form, the CDR3 reads TGTGCCAGCAGTTTAGGGGTAAAGGGGGAGAGCCAGCCCCAGCATTTT. It yields the protein CASSLGVKGESQPQHF. V and J are TRBV28 and TRBJ1-5; possibly TRBD1 for D (6 bases). The V end was cut by 2 bases, the J end by 7 bases, with 18 bases between. The CDR3 loop spans 16 amino acids. Germline V CDR1 and CDR2: MDHEN, SYDVKM.

The rearrangement links TRBV7-2 to TRBJ1-2, with TRBD1 as a possible D gene (5 bases). The CDR3 totals 14 residues. The V end was cut by 3 bases, the J end by 4 bases, with 12 bases between. Germline lookup yields CDR1 SGHTA and CDR2 FQGNSA. CDR3 region: CASSLGGIFYGYTF. The CDR3 region has the DNA TGTGCCAGCAGCTTGGGGGGAATCTTCTATGGCTACACCTTC.

The chain recombines TRBV19 with TRBJ1-6, with 7 bases aligning to TRBD1. This CDR3 is built from 15 residues. With 3 bases clipped from V and 11 bases from J, the junction kept 10 bases outside the gene matches. Germline V gene lookup returns CDR1 LNHDA and CDR2 SQIVND (reference sequence). The CDR3 DNA sequence: TGTGCCAGTAGTATCCTCGACAGGGACGATGCACCCCTCCACTTT. Translated: CASSILDRDDAPLHF.

This rearrangement joins TRBV7-9 to TRBJ1-2; D gene unclear. V was pared by 9 bases and J by 0 bases, with 11 bases between. The CDR3 totals 13 residues. In germline, CDR1 is SEHNR, CDR2 FQNEAQ (reference sequence). The CDR3 protein is CASAPGANYGYTF. The DNA for the CDR3 is TGTGCCAGTGCCCCTGGGGCTAACTATGGCTACACCTTC.

The sample holds one count of this clone. The chain uses TRBV27 and TRBJ2-1; 9 nucleotides match TRBD1. The CDR3 has 15 amino acids. J was trimmed by 8 bases and V by 9 bases; bases with no gene match: 14. CDR1 is MNHEY, CDR2 SMNVEV, per germline (reference sequence). The CDR3 nucleotides are TGTGCCAGTCGACTCGGGACAGGGTTATTCTATGAGCAGTTCTTC. It encodes CASRLGTGLFYEQFF.

This chain links TRBV7-3 with TRBJ1-3; D gene ambiguous. V dropped 4 bases and J dropped 9 bases, with 10 bases sitting between them. CDR3 length equals 12 residues. The germline V gene has CDR1 SGHTA and CDR2 FQGTGA. The CDR3 protein is CASSSVRGTIYF. The DNA of the CDR3 is TGTGCCAGCAGCTCTGTGCGGGGCACCATATATTTT. The variable domain in full, completed from reference TRBV7-3 and TRBJ1-3, reads GAGVSQTPSNKVTEKGKYVELRCDPISGHTALYWYRQSLGQGPEFLIYFQGTGAADDSGLPNDRFFAVRPEGSVSTLKIQRTERGDSAVYLCASSSVRGTIYFGEGSWLTVV.

This clone appeared once. This chain connects TRBV7-6 to TRBJ1-2, with D perhaps matching TRBD1 (5 bases). The CDR3 length is 15 residues. With 0 bases removed from V and 8 bases from J, the gap between germline ends came to 16 bases. From germline, CDR1 is SGHVS and CDR2 FNYEAQ. The CDR3 DNA reads TGTGCCAGCAGCTTAGCTGTGGGGGTTGGGGACGGCTACACCTTC. Amino acid sequence: CASSLAVGVGDGYTF.

The rearrangement joins TRBV6-5 to TRBJ1-1; TRBD1 might be the D (5 bases). The CDR3 is made up of 14 amino acids. Between the trimmed V and J ends, which lost 8 bases and 3 bases, there was a span of 16 bases. From germline, CDR1 is MNHEY and CDR2 SVGAGI. CDR3 sequence: CASSGFREHTEAFF. The CDR3 DNA sequence: TGTGCCAGCTCGGGCTTCAGGGAGCACACTGAAGCTTTCTTT.

V is TRBV6-5 and J is TRBJ2-1; possibly TRBD2 for D (6 bases). Germline lookup yields CDR1 MNHEY and CDR2 SVGAGI. V lost 0 bases, J lost 10 bases, and 19 bases lay in between. There are 16 residues in the CDR3. The CDR3 bases are TGTGCCAGCAGTTACTCGGGTCTCTCGGGGAGGAAGGAGCAGTTCTTC. It encodes CASSYSGLSGRKEQFF.

In nucleotides, the CDR3 is TGTGCCAGCAGCGGACAGGGGGCGAAAGGAAACACCATATATTTT. It encodes CASSGQGAKGNTIYF. J is TRBJ1-3 and V is TRBV11-2, with 11 bases that match TRBD1. Germline V gives CDR1 SGHAT, CDR2 FQNNGV. V lost 5 bases and J lost 4; bases outside the gene matches: 4. This CDR3 spans 15 amino acids.

The chain joins TRBV5-6 to TRBJ1-6; 9 bases are a match to TRBD1. V lost 4 bases and J lost 10; bases outside the gene matches: 6. The CDR3 has 14 amino acids. Germline CDR1 reads SGHDT; CDR2 reads YYEEEE. This CDR3 is CASSLTGGGSPLHF. In DNA, the CDR3 is TGTGCCAGCAGCCTGACAGGGGGGGGATCACCCCTCCACTTT.

V gene TRBV7-9 combines with J gene TRBJ1-4, with D perhaps matching TRBD1 (6 bases). The CDR3 length is 16 residues. Germline V gene sequence: CDR1 SEHNR, CDR2 FQNEAQ (reference sequence). V lost 5 bases and J 3 bases, leaving 16 bases between the germline ends. The CDR3 coding sequence is TGTGCCAGCAGCCTCCTCTCGACAGGATCTAATGAAAAACTGTTTTTT. This gives the protein CASSLLSTGSNEKLFF.

V and J are TRBV6-5 and TRBJ1-5; D call uncertain. The CDR3 is 12 residues long. Germline-derived CDR1 and CDR2 are MNHEY and SVGAGI. Trimming pared 5 bases from V and 6 bases from J, leaving 8 bases between. CDR3 bases: TGTGCCAGCAGTAGTTGGGGTCAGCCCCAGCATTTT. Translation gives CASSSWGQPQHF.

This clone was seen just once. The V and J genes are TRBV30 and TRBJ1-4; tentative D call: TRBD1 (5 bases). Trimming took off 2 bases at V and 8 bases at J, with 12 bases between the two ends. There are 13 residues in the CDR3. Germline V gene data show CDR1 as GTSNPN and CDR2 as SVGIG (reference sequence). CDR3 protein: CAWSKGFREKLFF. CDR3 DNA: TGTGCCTGGAGTAAGGGGTTCCGAGAAAAACTGTTTTTT.

This clone was seen a handful of times. The chain employs TRBV5-1 and TRBJ1-1; 7 positions agree with TRBD1. The CDR3 consists of 14 residues. Germline CDR1 and CDR2: SGHRS and YFSETQ. Unmatched junction bases numbered 7, after V lost 3 bases and J lost 5 bases. The CDR3 nucleotides are TGCGCCAGCAGCTCAGGGACAGAAGGGACTGAAGCTTTCTTT. It translates to CASSSGTEGTEAFF. The complete variable domain, with remaining parts taken from reference TRBV5-1 and TRBJ1-1, reads KAGVTQTPRYLIKTRGQQVTLSCSPISGHRSVSWYQQTPGQGLQFLFEYFSETQRNKGNFPGRFSGRQFSNSRSEMNVSTLELGDSALYLCASSSGTEGTEAFFGQGTRLTVV.

The CDR3 nucleotides read TGTGCCAGCAGCTCGCCAAGAAGTTACGAGCAGTACTTC. Its protein product is CASSSPRSYEQYF. The gene calls are TRBV13 and TRBJ2-7; D gene ambiguous. The CDR3 is made up of 13 amino acids. From germline, CDR1 is PRHDT and CDR2 FYEKMQ (reference sequence). Trimming took off 4 bases at V and 4 bases at J, with 11 bases between the two ends.

The chain links TRBV5-1 to TRBJ1-1; D is uncertain. Trimming stripped 1 base from V and 1 base from J, with 8 bases between. Germline V lookup: CDR1 SGHRS, CDR2 YFSETQ. The CDR3 is 14 amino acids. In nucleotides, the CDR3 is TGCGCCAGCAGCTTGTCCCCGGCGAACACTGAAGCTTTCTTT. Translation: CASSLSPANTEAFF.